This T cell receptor beta chain emerged from a study of long-term antiretroviral therapy in people with HIV. CDR1 is SGHTA, CDR2 FQGNSA, per germline. V was clipped by 3 bases and J by 10 bases; unmatched bases: 5. The CDR3 spans 13 residues. Every participant gave one or more pre-ART and two or more post-ART PBMC samples. A v3.0 immunoSEQ assay was performed at survey level. The protocol was immunoSEQ multiplex PCR, while the TCRdb copy is restricted to in-frame clones and leaves out a portion. Among 29,000 or so clones listed, about 93% were seen once. The input for sequencing was unsorted PBMCs, taken less than 6.8 years after starting antiretroviral therapy. The sequence was obtained from a woman between 40 and 55 years old with HIV. V gene TRBV7-2 combines with J gene TRBJ2-1; the match to TRBD2 covers 8 bases. The CDR3 region is CASSLGLVREQFF. The DNA of the CDR3 is TGTGCCAGCAGCTTGGGACTAGTTAGAGAGCAGTTCTTC.